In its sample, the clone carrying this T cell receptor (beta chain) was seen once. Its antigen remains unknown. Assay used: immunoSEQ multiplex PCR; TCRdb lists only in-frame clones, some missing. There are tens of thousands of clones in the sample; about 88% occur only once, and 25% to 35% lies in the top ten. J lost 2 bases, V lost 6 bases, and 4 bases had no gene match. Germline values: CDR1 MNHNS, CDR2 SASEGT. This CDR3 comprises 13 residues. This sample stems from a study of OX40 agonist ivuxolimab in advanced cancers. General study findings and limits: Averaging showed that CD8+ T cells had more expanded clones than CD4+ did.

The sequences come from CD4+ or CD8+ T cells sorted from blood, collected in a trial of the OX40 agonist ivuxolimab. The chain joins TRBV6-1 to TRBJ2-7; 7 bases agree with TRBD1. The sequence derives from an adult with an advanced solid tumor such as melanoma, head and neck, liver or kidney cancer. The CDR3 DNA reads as TGTGCCAGCAGGGGGACAGAAACCTACGAGCAGTACTTC. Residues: CASRGTETYEQYF.